In its sample, the clone carrying this TCR beta chain was seen a few times. Its antigen is currently unknown. This specimen belongs to a study of OX40 agonist ivuxolimab in advanced cancers. General observations from the study: Determination of antigen specificity was not performed for the expanded peripheral T cells.

Measured with immunoSEQ multiplex PCR; TCRdb has only the in-frame clones, and not every one. The sample yields approximately 14,000 clones, 50% to 75% seen once. The ends lost 5 bases at V and 3 bases at J; junction bases unmatched: 7. Germline V gene sequence: CDR1 GTSNPN, CDR2 SVGIG (reference sequence). The length of the CDR3 is 13 residues. The V call is TRBV30, the J call TRBJ2-7; 7 bases are a match to TRBD1. The source is an adult with an advanced solid tumor such as melanoma, head and neck, liver or kidney cancer. Sequenced here: CD4+ or CD8+ T cells sorted from blood, sampled in a trial of the OX40 agonist ivuxolimab. CDR3: CAWVDRADYEQYF. CDR3 nucleotide sequence: TGTGCCTGGGTAGACAGGGCAGACTACGAGCAGTACTTC.